Each of the 24 T cell receptor beta chains below was sequenced from the same sample in a study of cytomegalovirus exposure and HLA in healthy donors. Use of 60 Vbeta and 13 Jbeta primers characterized the PCR. TCRdb keeps only in-frame clones here, not all; method: immunoSEQ multiplex PCR. The table records over 100,000 clones, approximately 73% of them present only once. The sample taken for sequencing was PBMCs. The receptors stem from a man aged 35-49 years in good health and CMV-seronegative.

There are a few counts of this clone. The chain uses TRBV4-2 and TRBJ2-7; 9 bases map to TRBD1. The CDR3 extends over 14 amino acids. Looked up from germline, CDR1 is LGHNA and CDR2 is YNFKEQ. J was trimmed by 4 bases and V by 1 base; bases with no gene match: 2. The CDR3 loop reads CASSQGGTGYEQYF. CDR3 bases: TGTGCCAGCAGCCAAGGAGGGACAGGGTACGAGCAGTACTTC.

The J gene is TRBJ2-5, the V gene TRBV15, with D possibly TRBD1 on 5 matching bases. This CDR3 is 15 amino acids long. The germline CDR1 and CDR2 sequences are LNHNV and YYDKDF (reference sequence). Trimming shortened V by 2 bases and J by 5 bases, and 15 bases separated the two germline ends. The CDR3: CATSRYQGGMETQYF. CDR3 coding DNA: TGTGCCACCAGCAGATACCAGGGTGGCATGGAGACCCAGTACTTC.

This clone was counted between two and nine times. The V call is TRBV4-1, the J call TRBJ1-4, with a weak D call TRBD1 (5 bases). The V end lost 7 bases, the J end lost 8 bases, and 20 bases lay between the germline ends. The CDR3 length is 15 residues. Germline V lookup: CDR1 MGHRA, CDR2 YSYEKL. DNA for the CDR3: TGCGCCAGCACCCAGGCAGCCAGGGCCAGCGAAAAACTGTTTTTT. Translating gives CASTQAARASEKLFF.

V and J are TRBV6-5 and TRBJ1-2; tentatively, D is TRBD1 (5 bases). Trimming cost V 2 bases and J 4 bases, with 14 bases left between them. CDR1 is MNHEY and CDR2 is SVGAGI in the germline V gene. The CDR3 consists of 15 residues. CDR3 residues: CASSYPIRAIYGYTF. DNA of the CDR3: TGTGCCAGCAGTTACCCTATCAGGGCCATCTATGGCTACACCTTC.

The chain carries TRBV4-1 and TRBJ1-6, with 10 nucleotides matching TRBD1. Germline V gene sequence: CDR1 MGHRA, CDR2 YSYEKL. This CDR3 comprises 15 residues. The V segment lost 3 bases and the J segment 9 bases; nucleotides outside the gene matches: 5. The CDR3 DNA follows: TGCGCCAGCAGCCAGCTCTGGGACAGGGGTTCACCCCTCCACTTT. Translated, it gives CASSQLWDRGSPLHF.

V gene TRBV5-1 combines with J gene TRBJ2-7; the D gene is possibly TRBD2 (6 bases). Per the germline V gene, CDR1 is SGHRS and CDR2 is YFSETQ. The CDR3 loop spans 14 amino acids. V was shortened by 4 bases and J by 6 bases, with 17 bases between the two germline ends. The CDR3 protein is CASSGGREGGEQYF. DNA of the CDR3: TGCGCCAGCAGCGGGGGGAGAGAAGGCGGCGAGCAGTACTTC.

The DNA for the CDR3 is TGTGCCAGCAGCTTAAGACAGGGGCGAGAGCAGTACTTC. Translating gives CASSLRQGREQYF. The rearrangement links TRBV5-8 to TRBJ2-7; 8 nucleotides line up with TRBD1. Trimming took 2 bases from V and 7 from J; bases not matched to a gene: 5. The CDR3 is 13 amino acids. The germline CDR1 and CDR2 sequences are SGHTS and YDEGEE.

CDR3 nucleotides: TGTGCCAGCAGCTTGGCCCGTGAGCAGTTCTTC. Its translation is CASSLAREQFF. The chain combines TRBV5-6 with TRBJ2-1; D unresolved. V lost 0 bases, J lost 9 bases, and 4 bases lay in between. There are 11 residues in the CDR3. Germline V gene lookup returns CDR1 SGHDT and CDR2 YYEEEE.

V usage is TRBV7-9 and J usage is TRBJ1-1; TRBD1 agrees at 7 bases. Germline CDR1 SEHNR, CDR2 FQNEAQ (reference sequence). The CDR3 sequence is 13 residues long. The V and J ends lost 6 bases and 4 bases, in that order; junction bases with no gene match: 5. CDR3 loop: CASRAPGGTEAFF. Here the CDR3 DNA reads TGTGCCAGCAGGGCCCCAGGGGGCACTGAAGCTTTCTTT.

The J gene is TRBJ2-2, the V gene TRBV7-2, with no clear D. Germline values: CDR1 SGHTA, CDR2 FQGNSA. The CDR3 totals 14 residues. V was pared by 1 base and J by 1 base, with 4 bases between. Here the CDR3 reads CASSLGQNTGELFF. CDR3 DNA: TGTGCCAGCAGCTTAGGACAGAACACCGGGGAGCTGTTTTTT.

The chain joins TRBV5-8 to TRBJ2-6; TRBD1 aligns across 10 bases. Unmatched junction bases numbered 7, after V lost 8 bases and J lost 2 bases. The CDR3 covers 16 residues. Germline CDR1 SGHTS, CDR2 YDEGEE. The CDR3 sequence: CASPGQGKPGANVLTF. In DNA form, the CDR3 reads TGTGCCAGTCCGGGACAGGGGAAGCCTGGGGCCAACGTCCTGACTTTC.

V is TRBV4-2 and J is TRBJ1-6; D may be TRBD1 (6 bases). Deletions cut 4 bases from V and 7 bases from J, with 8 bases between. Germline lookup yields CDR1 LGHNA and CDR2 YNFKEQ. This CDR3 spans 13 amino acids. CDR3 loop: CASSLTGNSPLHF. The CDR3 DNA sequence: TGTGCCAGCAGCCTTACAGGGAATTCACCCCTCCACTTT.

The J gene is TRBJ2-7, the V gene TRBV9, with 7 nucleotides matching TRBD2. CDR3 size: 12 residues. Per the germline V gene, CDR1 is SGDLS and CDR2 is YYNGEE. V lost 1 base to trimming and J lost 7 bases; unmatched junction nucleotides: 2. CDR3 DNA sequence: TGTGCCAGCAGCGTATTGGGGGGGGAGCAGTACTTC. This translates into CASSVLGGEQYF. The full variable domain, completed using reference TRBV9 and TRBJ2-7, is DSGVTQTPKHLITATGQRVTLRCSPRSGDLSVYWYQQSLDQGLQFLIQYYNGEERAKGNILERFSAQQFPDLHSELNLSSLELGDSALYFCASSVLGGEQYFGPGTRLTVT.

CDR3 region: CASSRTETGYTF. The CDR3 DNA reads TGTGCCAGCAGCCGGACAGAGACTGGCTACACCTTC. The chain is built from TRBV7-9 and TRBJ1-2; D may be TRBD1 (6 bases). This CDR3 has 12 residues. Germline V lookup: CDR1 SEHNR, CDR2 FQNEAQ (reference sequence). V lost 5 bases, J lost 7 bases, and 11 bases lay in between.

This chain connects TRBV9 to TRBJ2-1, with D uncertain. This CDR3 comprises 13 residues. Trimming shortened V by 0 bases and J by 5 bases, and 6 bases separated the two germline ends. Germline-derived CDR1 and CDR2 are SGDLS and YYNGEE. The CDR3, as DNA: TGTGCCAGCAGCGTAGTGGCAGACAATGAGCAGTTCTTC. Protein: CASSVVADNEQFF.

This clone was seen only a few times. The CDR3 DNA reads TGTGCCAGTAAGAGGACAGGAGGCCGCAATGAGCAGTTCTTC. Translation: CASKRTGGRNEQFF. The J gene is TRBJ2-1, the V gene TRBV19, with 7 bases identical to TRBD1. With V trimmed by 7 bases and J by 6 bases, 9 bases remained unmatched. In germline, CDR1 is LNHDA, CDR2 SQIVND (reference sequence). The CDR3 runs 14 residues.

V and J are TRBV27 and TRBJ1-1, with 10 bases fitting TRBD1. Germline CDR1 is MNHEY and CDR2 is SMNVEV (reference sequence). The CDR3 is made up of 15 amino acids. Losses at the gene ends were 5 bases for V and 6 bases for J; bases not matched to a gene: 9. The CDR3 protein is CASSPRDRGRAEAFF. Written as DNA, the CDR3 is TGTGCCAGCAGTCCTCGGGACAGGGGACGTGCTGAAGCTTTCTTT.

In its sample, this clone was seen once. Other DNA sequences in this sample translate to the same CDR3. This chain connects TRBV19 to TRBJ2-3; 11 bases align to TRBD2. This CDR3 is built from 15 residues. V was pared by 3 bases and J by 4 bases, with 3 bases of the junction left unmatched. The germline V gene has CDR1 LNHDA and CDR2 SQIVND (reference sequence). CDR3 residues: CASSISGGASDTQYF. The CDR3 DNA sequence: TGTGCCAGTAGTATTAGCGGGGGGGCTTCAGATACGCAGTATTTT.

The genes are TRBV29-1 and TRBJ1-5, with 8 bases lining up with TRBD1. The J segment lost 3 bases and the V segment lost 4 bases, leaving 8 bases of the junction unmatched. CDR3 size: 15 residues. Germline CDR1 is SQVTM and CDR2 is ANQGSEA. The CDR3 DNA sequence: TGCAGCGTTGGGGTTTCAGGGGGCAACAATCAGCCCCAGCATTTT. Protein sequence: CSVGVSGGNNQPQHF.

This clone was found a few times. This chain connects TRBV29-1 to TRBJ2-1; TRBD2 agrees at 9 bases. Trimming took 0 bases from V and 3 from J; bases not matched to a gene: 9. Germline V gives CDR1 SQVTM, CDR2 ANQGSEA. CDR3 length: 17 residues. CDR3 residues: CSVEDIASGDLYNEQFF. The CDR3 DNA is TGCAGCGTTGAAGATATTGCTAGCGGGGATCTCTACAATGAGCAGTTCTTC.

The chain combines TRBV7-3 with TRBJ2-2; TRBD1 matches 7 bases. The CDR3 runs 14 residues. In germline, CDR1 is SGHTA, CDR2 FQGTGA. Unmatched junction bases numbered 3, after V lost 5 bases and J lost 3 bases. The CDR3 sequence is CASSLGTDTGELFF. For the CDR3, the DNA is TGTGCCAGCAGCCTAGGGACAGACACCGGGGAGCTGTTTTTT.

V and J are TRBV10-3 and TRBJ2-5, with TRBD2 matching over 11 bases. Trimming removed 2 bases from V and 3 bases from J; junction bases left unmatched: 8. Looked up from germline, CDR1 is ENHRY and CDR2 is SYGVKD. This CDR3 contains 17 residues. The CDR3 sequence is CAISELLAGGLKETQYF. In DNA, the CDR3 is TGTGCCATCAGTGAGCTGCTAGCGGGGGGATTAAAAGAGACCCAGTACTTC.

This chain connects TRBV7-8 to TRBJ1-1; perhaps TRBD1 as D (6 bases). The V and J ends lost 5 bases and 1 base respectively, with 23 bases between them. Looked up from germline, CDR1 is SGHVS and CDR2 is FQNEAQ. This CDR3 spans 18 amino acids. CDR3 sequence reads: CASSLLRDTSKKNTEAFF. The CDR3 nucleotides read TGTGCCAGCAGCCTCCTTCGGGACACCTCTAAAAAGAACACTGAAGCTTTCTTT.

This clone occurred a few times. V is TRBV25-1 and J is TRBJ2-7; perhaps TRBD2 as D (6 bases). The CDR3 is 14 residues long. Germline V gives CDR1 MGHDK, CDR2 SYGVNS. Between the trimmed V and J ends, which lost 6 bases and 2 bases, there was a span of 14 bases. The CDR3 DNA reads TGTGCCAGCAGACCTCAAGGAGGGACCTACGAGCAGTACTTC. This translates into CASRPQGGTYEQYF.